One sample yielded the 20 T cell receptor beta chains listed below, sequenced in a study of blood T cell repertoires in COVID-19. This table comes from immunoSEQ multiplex PCR, and its TCRdb copy is limited to in-frame clones, with some not included. This sample has 150,000 or so clones, with roughly 80% found just once. The sample taken for sequencing was PBMCs or T cells enriched from blood (not recorded which). These TCRs come from a woman between 40 and 50 years old with acute COVID-19.

This clone was observed a single time. V is TRBV27 and J is TRBJ1-5, with TRBD1 identical over 12 bases. The CDR3 is 18 residues long. The junction had 8 bases not matched to a gene; V was cut back by 3 bases and J by 2 bases. Germline CDR1 is MNHEY and CDR2 is SMNVEV (reference sequence). For the CDR3, the DNA is TGTGCCAGCAGTTTCCTCCGGGACAGGGGGCTGGGCAATCAGCCCCAGCATTTT. Residues: CASSFLRDRGLGNQPQHF.

This chain uses TRBV7-2 with TRBJ2-1; TRBD2 agrees at 15 bases. Trimming took 5 bases from V and 9 from J; bases not matched to a gene: 8. Germline assignment: CDR1 SGHTA and CDR2 FQGNSA. The CDR3 runs to 16 residues. CDR3 DNA sequence: TGTGCCAGCAGCATAGGACTAGCGGGAGGGGAAAGTGAGCAGTTCTTC. Translating it yields CASSIGLAGGESEQFF.

This rearrangement joins TRBV14 to TRBJ2-7; unclear D gene. Germline lookup yields CDR1 SGHDN and CDR2 FVKESK. V was pared by 3 bases and J by 1 base, with 10 bases between. The CDR3 contains 14 residues. In DNA, the CDR3 is TGTGCCAGCAGCCAGCCAGTCACATCCTACGAGCAGTACTTC. It translates to CASSQPVTSYEQYF. Using reference TRBV14 and TRBJ2-7 for the parts outside the CDR3, the full variable domain is EAGVTQFPSHSVIEKGQTVTLRCDPISGHDNLYWYRRVMGKEIKFLLHFVKESKQDESGMPNNRFLAERTGGTYSTLKVQPAELEDSGVYFCASSQPVTSYEQYFGPGTRLTVT.

This clone was picked up many times. J is TRBJ2-7 and V is TRBV3-1 (or the pseudogene TRBV3-2), with 9 nucleotides matching TRBD1. Trimming at V came to 4 bases and at J to 9 bases, leaving 10 bases not matched to a gene. Germline lookup yields CDR1 LGHDT and CDR2 YNNKEL (reference sequence). The CDR3 contains 14 residues. The CDR3 DNA reads TGTGCCAGCAGCCCCGTCCCGGGACAGGGACGGCAGTACGTC. The encoded protein is CASSPVPGQGRQYV.

The rearrangement links TRBV12-3 or TRBV12-4 to TRBJ2-4; D unresolved. The CDR3 sequence is 13 residues long. V shed 7 bases and J shed 1 base, with 8 bases lying between them. In nucleotides, the CDR3 is TGTGCCAGCAACGACGGGGCCAAAAACATTCAGTACTTC. It yields the protein CASNDGAKNIQYF.

This clone was picked up one time. One end of the junction does not line up with germline, which may come from a read error. The rearrangement uses TRBV5-8 and TRBJ1-2, with D uncertain. CDR3 length equals 17 residues. CDR1 and CDR2 (germline): SGHTS, YDEGEE. CDR3 loop: CANSLYSTAILSYGYTF. The CDR3 DNA reads TGTGCCAACAGCCTATACTCGACCGCGATACTATCCTATGGCTACACCTTC. Complete variable domain (other parts from reference TRBV5-8 and TRBJ1-2): EAGVTQSPTHLIKTRGQQATLRCSPISGHTSVYWYQQALGLGLQFLLWYDEGEERNRGNFPPRFSGRQFPNYSSELNVNALELEDSALYLCANSLYSTAILSYGYTFGSGTRLTVV.

The rearrangement joins TRBV4-2 to TRBJ1-2; D might be TRBD1 (5 bases). Between the trimmed V and J ends, which lost 1 base and 4 bases, there was a span of 13 bases. Per the germline V gene, CDR1 is LGHNA and CDR2 is YNFKEQ. The CDR3 sequence is 15 residues long. CDR3 sequence reads: CASSQGQGGPYGYTF. CDR3 in DNA: TGTGCCAGCAGCCAAGGGCAGGGAGGCCCCTATGGCTACACCTTC.

The chain links TRBV10-2 to TRBJ1-5; no firm D call. CDR3 length: 13 amino acids. V was cut by 5 bases and J by 4 bases, with 9 bases left in between. Germline CDR1 reads WSHSY; CDR2 reads SAAADI. This CDR3 is CASSPTTNQPQHF. CDR3 DNA: TGCGCCAGCAGTCCCACCACAAATCAGCCCCAGCATTTT.

On this clone: Other DNA variants within this sample encode the same CDR3. The V call is TRBV12-3 or TRBV12-4, the J call TRBJ2-5; D call uncertain. There are 11 residues in the CDR3. The ends were cut back, 3 bases at V and 5 bases at J, with 4 bases in the middle. The CDR3, as DNA: TGTGCCAGCAGTTTTCGGGAGACCCAGTACTTC. As protein: CASSFRETQYF.

CDR3 in amino acids: CASSLGTGPFYGYTF. The CDR3 region has the DNA TGCGCCAGCAGCTTGGGGACAGGGCCTTTCTATGGCTACACCTTC. This sequence joins TRBV5-1 and TRBJ1-2, with 8 bases matching TRBD1. CDR1 and CDR2 (germline): SGHRS, YFSETQ. The CDR3 extends over 15 amino acids. V shed 0 bases and J 4 bases; nucleotides not matched to a gene: 5.

The V and J genes are TRBV7-9 and TRBJ2-7; tentative D call: TRBD1 (5 bases). CDR3 size: 14 residues. The germline V and J ends were trimmed by 7 bases and 0 bases, with 13 bases remaining between them. Per the germline V gene, CDR1 is SEHNR and CDR2 is FQNEAQ (reference sequence). DNA for the CDR3: TGTGCCAGCACCCTGGTGGGGCCCTCCTACGAGCAGTACTTC. Its protein is CASTLVGPSYEQYF.

V usage is TRBV18 and J usage is TRBJ2-7, with TRBD1 matching over 9 bases. The CDR3 has 15 amino acids. Germline loops: CDR1 KGHSH, CDR2 LQKENI. The V and J ends lost 6 bases and 0 bases, in that order; junction bases with no gene match: 6. This CDR3 is CASSPGTGYSYEQYF. Here the CDR3 DNA reads TGTGCCAGCTCCCCCGGGACAGGGTACTCCTACGAGCAGTACTTC. Using reference TRBV18 and TRBJ2-7 for the parts outside the CDR3, the full variable domain is NAGVMQNPRHLVRRRGQEARLRCSPMKGHSHVYWYRQLPEEGLKFMVYLQKENIIDESGMPKERFSAEFPKEGPSILRIQQVVRGDSAAYFCASSPGTGYSYEQYFGPGTRLTVT.

This chain connects TRBV12-3 or TRBV12-4 to TRBJ1-5; the D is unclear. The V and J ends lost 6 bases and 1 base respectively, with 7 bases between them. The CDR3 totals 13 residues. CDR3 in amino acids: CASRQRSNQPQHF. The CDR3 DNA reads as TGTGCCAGCAGGCAACGGAGCAATCAGCCCCAGCATTTT.

This chain connects TRBV27 to TRBJ1-6, with TRBD1 matching over 7 bases. The CDR3 is 15 residues long. The trim removed 5 bases at V and 6 bases at J, leaving 7 bases unmatched. The germline gives CDR1 MNHEY, CDR2 SMNVEV (reference sequence). The CDR3 spells CASSPTGWSNSPLHF. CDR3 sequence (DNA): TGTGCCAGCAGTCCGACAGGGTGGAGTAATTCACCCCTCCACTTT.

The chain has TRBV11-2 and TRBJ2-1, with D perhaps TRBD2 (6 bases). V was pared by 5 bases and J by 0 bases, with 14 bases between. Germline V gives CDR1 SGHAT, CDR2 FQNNGV. The CDR3 is 16 residues long. CDR3 region: CASSTLAPSSYNEQFF. The CDR3 coding sequence is TGTGCCAGCAGCACCCTAGCGCCGAGCTCCTACAATGAGCAGTTCTTC.

The CDR3 nucleotides read TGTGCCAGCAATACTCCGGGACAGGGGAATGAAAAGCAGTACTTC. Translated: CASNTPGQGNEKQYF. The chain joins TRBV6-5 to TRBJ2-7, with 10 bases lining up with TRBD1. This CDR3 is 15 amino acids long. V dropped 7 bases and J dropped 8; count of bases not matched to a gene: 14. Germline values: CDR1 MNHEY, CDR2 SVGAGI.

CDR3 nucleotide sequence: TGTGCCAGTAGTACCATCGGGACTCTGGGGACCGGGGAGCTGTTTTTT. Translation: CASSTIGTLGTGELFF. The rearrangement joins TRBV19 to TRBJ2-2; TRBD2 is a possible D gene (6 bases). The V and J ends lost 4 bases and 5 bases respectively, with 17 bases between them. This CDR3 spans 16 amino acids. CDR1 and CDR2 (germline): LNHDA, SQIVND (reference sequence).

The chain employs TRBV10-1 and TRBJ1-1; D not certain. The length of the CDR3 is 14 residues. Germline lookup yields CDR1 WNHNN and CDR2 SYGVQD (reference sequence). Trimming took off 2 bases at V and 1 base at J, with 8 bases between the two ends. For the CDR3, the DNA is TGCGCCAGCAGTGAGGGGCACCCGAACACTGAAGCTTTCTTT. Translated, it gives CASSEGHPNTEAFF.

This sequence joins TRBV7-3 and TRBJ2-2; 8 positions agree with TRBD2. The CDR3 is 16 residues long. The ends lost 5 bases at V and 6 bases at J; junction bases unmatched: 11. Germline loops: CDR1 SGHTA, CDR2 FQGTGA. The CDR3 reads CASSPNRAGVSGELFF. The CDR3 DNA sequence: TGTGCCAGCAGCCCTAACCGAGCGGGAGTTTCCGGGGAGCTGTTTTTT. Full variable domain (outside the CDR3, taken from reference TRBV7-3 and TRBJ2-2): GAGVSQTPSNKVTEKGKYVELRCDPISGHTALYWYRQSLGQGPEFLIYFQGTGAADDSGLPNDRFFAVRPEGSVSTLKIQRTERGDSAVYLCASSPNRAGVSGELFFGEGSRLTVL.

The chain uses TRBV30 and TRBJ1-1, with D possibly being TRBD1 (5 bases). CDR3 size: 13 residues. CDR1 and CDR2 (germline): GTSNPN, SVGIG (reference sequence). V was shortened by 4 bases and J by 4 bases, with 13 bases between the two germline ends. The DNA for the CDR3 is TGTGCCTGGACCCGACAGAGTGGCACTGAAGCTTTCTTT. Amino acids: CAWTRQSGTEAFF.